The 5 T cell receptor beta chains in this list originate from one sample, sequenced in a study of OX40 agonist ivuxolimab in advanced cancers. The repertoire was sequenced with immunoSEQ multiplex PCR; TCRdb's copy has only in-frame clones and lacks some. The sample includes some 80,000 clones, about 85% of them seen just once. The sample in question was CD4+ or CD8+ T cells sorted from blood, obtained in a trial of the OX40 agonist ivuxolimab. Source of these receptors: an adult with an advanced solid tumor such as melanoma, head and neck, liver or kidney cancer.

This clone appeared once. The junction differs from germline at one of its ends, possibly a read error. This chain uses TRBV2 with TRBJ1-2; D possibly corresponds to TRBD1 (6 bases). This CDR3 is built from 13 residues. The germline gives CDR1 SNHLY, CDR2 FYNNEI. CDR3 bases: TGTGCCAGCAGTGAAGGGGGGGGGCGCGAGGTCCCCTTC. This gives the protein CASSEGGGREVPF.

Only one count was recorded for this clone. At one end, the junction sequence differs from germline, possibly due to a read error. The chain couples TRBV7-3 to TRBJ1-1; unclear D gene. The CDR3 runs 15 residues. From germline, CDR1 is SGHTA and CDR2 FQGTGA. The DNA for the CDR3 is TGTGCCAGCAGCATAACCGCGGGCCGTAACACTGAAGCTTTCTTT. It yields the protein CASSITAGRNTEAFF.

This clone was counted only a few times. V gene TRBV18 combines with J gene TRBJ2-1; TRBD2 is a possible D gene (6 bases). V lost 3 bases, J lost 9 bases, and 15 bases lay in between. Germline CDR1 KGHSH, CDR2 LQKENI. This CDR3 is 14 amino acids long. This CDR3 is CASSPSGSQGEQFF. The CDR3 nucleotides are TGTGCCAGCTCACCCTCCGGGAGCCAGGGTGAGCAGTTCTTC.

This chain joins TRBV7-2 and TRBJ2-7; the D is unclear. Trimming took 4 bases from V and 6 from J, leaving 16 bases between them. Germline-derived CDR1 and CDR2 are SGHTA and FQGNSA. The CDR3 consists of 14 residues. This CDR3 is CASSSNGWVSEQYF. CDR3 in DNA: TGTGCCAGCAGCTCAAATGGATGGGTGAGCGAGCAGTACTTC.

The genes are TRBV18 and TRBJ2-7, with a possible D match to TRBD1 (6 bases). CDR3 length: 15 amino acids. Trimming cost V 2 bases and J 2 bases, with 13 bases left between them. Looked up from germline, CDR1 is KGHSH and CDR2 is LQKENI. The CDR3 protein is CASSPGAGVAYEQYF. The DNA of the CDR3 is TGTGCCAGCTCACCAGGGGCAGGGGTAGCCTACGAGCAGTACTTC.